Listed below are T cell receptor beta chains from one sample, sequenced in a study of Ad26.COV2.S vaccination and SARS-CoV-2 variants. This table comes from immunoSEQ multiplex PCR, and its TCRdb copy is limited to in-frame clones, with some not included. The sample contains hundreds of thousands of clones, under 95% of which appear only once. Source: peripheral blood, taken after recovery from COVID-19. The source of these receptors is a human donor who had recovered from COVID-19. Both conserved end residues are part of each CDR3. A D gene is named only where the DNA matches it firmly. For some rows the clone size is stated as once, few or many, or as a class when expanded; others skip it.

TRBD2	TRBV7-2	TRBJ2-7	NA	TGTGCCAGCAGCTTAGGCGGGGGTTCCTACGAGCAGTACTTC	CASSLGGGSYEQYF
NA	TRBV2	TRBJ1-6	NA	TGTGCCAGCAGTGAAGCCGAGGGCTCACCCCTCCACTTT	CASSEAEGSPLHF
NA	TRBV6-6	TRBJ2-7	NA	TGTGCCAGCCTCGCTGGCGGCTACGAGCAGTACTTC	CASLAGGYEQYF
NA	TRBV7-9	TRBJ2-5	NA	TGTGCCAGCAGCTTAGCTCAGGAACGGGGCACCCAGTACTTC	CASSLAQERGTQYF
NA	TRBV28	TRBJ1-2	NA	TGTGCCAGCAGTTTATGGGGGTACCTCTTACATGGCTACACCTTC	CASSLWGYLLHGYTF
NA	TRBV10-2	TRBJ2-1	once	TGCGCCAGCAGCCCCGATAGATATGAGCAGTTCTTC	CASSPDRYEQFF
NA	TRBV6-2/TRBV6-3	TRBJ1-5	few	TGTGCCAGCAGTGGCAGCAATCAGCCCCAGCATTTT	CASSGSNQPQHF
NA	TRBV7-2	TRBJ1-2	NA	TGTGCCAGCAGCTTAGCGGCAGGGTTTAAATCTAACTATGGCTACACCTTC	CASSLAAGFKSNYGYTF
TRBD2	TRBV2	TRBJ2-5	NA	TGTGCCAGCAGGACCGGGACTAGCGGGTGGGGGAAGACCCAGTACTTC	CASRTGTSGWGKTQYF
TRBD1	TRBV6-2/TRBV6-3	TRBJ1-6	few	TGTGCCAGCAGCCTCGGACAGGGCCGTTCACCCCTCCACTTT	CASSLGQGRSPLHF
TRBD2	TRBV9	TRBJ2-1	once	TGTGCCAGCAGCGTAGCCCCCTCGCAGCGGGGGGGCCGGTTCGGCGGTGAGCAGTTCTTC	CASSVAPSQRGGRFGGEQFF
NA	TRBV9	TRBJ1-1	NA	TGTGCCAGCAGCGTGGGCAGTGAGCACACTGAAGCTTTCTTT	CASSVGSEHTEAFF
NA	TRBV5-3	TRBJ2-4	NA	TGTGCCAGAAGCTTGGAACGACAGTTGATGGGCAAAAACATTCAGTACTTC	CARSLERQLMGKNIQYF
TRBD1	TRBV11-2	TRBJ1-1	NA	TGTGCCAGCAGCTTAGGGAGGGGGACAGGGACTGAAGCTTTCTTT	CASSLGRGTGTEAFF
NA	TRBV18	TRBJ1-2	few	TGTGCCAGCTCACCCTACCCCGATGCTAACTATGGCTACACCTTC	CASSPYPDANYGYTF
NA	TRBV20-1	TRBJ1-1	once	TGCAGTGGGGGTGGTGGTGGGGGAGCTTTCTTT	CSGGGGGGAFF
NA	TRBV6-5	TRBJ1-4	NA	TGTGCCAGCAGTTACCTGGACCGAGCTAATGAAAAACTGTTTTTT	CASSYLDRANEKLFF
TRBD2	TRBV5-5	TRBJ2-5	NA	TGTGCCAGCAGCGCCGGCCTAGCGGGGGGGCGGGGCAACAGGGAGACCCAGTACTTC	CASSAGLAGGRGNRETQYF
NA	TRBV3-1/TRBV3-2	TRBJ1-1	NA	TGTGCCAGCAGCCAAGGGGACGGGTTGGTGACCGCTGAAGCTTTCTTT	CASSQGDGLVTAEAFF
NA	TRBV6-6	TRBJ1-1	few	TGTGCCAGCAGTCATCAGGGTAACACTGAAGCTTTCTTT	CASSHQGNTEAFF
NA	TRBV5-1	TRBJ2-6	NA	TGCGCCAGCAGCTTGGCCGGGACAAACTCTGGGGCCAACGTCCTGACTTTC	CASSLAGTNSGANVLTF
NA	TRBV1	TRBJ2-1	once	TGCACCAGCAGCCAAGATGGCCGGACTAGCGGGGGGGCCATAGGGGGTGAGCAGTTCTTC	CTSSQDGRTSGGAIGGEQFF
NA	TRBV10-2	TRBJ1-2	NA	TGCGCCAGCAGTGAGTCGACCGGGTATGGCTACACCTTC	CASSESTGYGYTF
NA	TRBV4-3	TRBJ2-1	NA	TGCGCCAGCAGCCACCCGGCGGACTGGCTAAATTACAATGAGCAGTTCTTC	CASSHPADWLNYNEQFF